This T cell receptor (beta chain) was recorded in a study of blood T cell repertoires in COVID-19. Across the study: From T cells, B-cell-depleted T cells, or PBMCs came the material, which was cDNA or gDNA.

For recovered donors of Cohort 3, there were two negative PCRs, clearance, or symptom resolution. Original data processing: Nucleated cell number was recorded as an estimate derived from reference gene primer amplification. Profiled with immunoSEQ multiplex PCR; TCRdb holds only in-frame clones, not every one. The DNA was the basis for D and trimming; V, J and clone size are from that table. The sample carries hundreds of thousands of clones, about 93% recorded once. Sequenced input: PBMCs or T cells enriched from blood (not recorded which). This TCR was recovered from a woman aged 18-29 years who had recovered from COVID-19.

Here the CDR3 reads CASLTGGGYTF. DNA for the CDR3: TGTGCCAGCCTGACAGGGGGTGGCTACACCTTC. The rearrangement links TRBV12-3 or TRBV12-4 to TRBJ1-2, with TRBD1 matching over 9 bases. V lost 8 bases, J lost 7 bases, and 2 bases stayed unmatched. The CDR3 consists of 11 residues.